One TCR beta chain is described in this entry. Antigen specificity is unknown. Profiling relied on immunoSEQ multiplex PCR, and the TCRdb table lists in-frame clones only, not all of them. The table includes about 360,000 clones, just over 85% detected once. These data belong to a study of cytomegalovirus exposure and HLA in healthy donors. Study-level information: Both the approximately 120 validation repertoires and the 666 first-cohort repertoires used the same platform, as reported by a later analysis. Study-level findings and limits: The classifier was said to identify cytomegalovirus status with high specificity and sensitivity. Most sequenced TCRs were rare (though some public TCRs occurred in many donors). Cytomegalovirus association was assigned to 150 to 200 TCR beta chains.

The TCR was taken from a woman between 18 and 30 years old in good health and CMV-seronegative. The source material was PBMCs.

The DNA for the CDR3 is TGTGCCAGCATGTTAGGGGGCAGGAACTACAATGAGCAGTTCTTC. Protein sequence: CASMLGGRNYNEQFF. This chain connects TRBV25-1 to TRBJ2-1; 7 nucleotides align to TRBD1. Germline lookup yields CDR1 MGHDK and CDR2 SYGVNS. The CDR3 has 15 residues. V shed 7 bases and J 3 bases; nucleotides not matched to a gene: 9.